A selection of T cell receptor beta chains follows, all from one sample in a study of cytomegalovirus exposure and HLA in healthy donors. Clones were read by immunoSEQ multiplex PCR, and TCRdb kept only the in-frame ones, dropping some. The sample has more than 85,000 clones, 60% to 85% seen once. Sequencing was done on a sample of PBMCs. These receptors all come from a woman aged 55-69 years in good health and CMV-seropositive. Both conserved end residues are part of each CDR3. A D gene is named only where the DNA matches it firmly. Rows may omit the clone size; those that give it use once, few, many or a size class.

13,NA,TRBJ2-4,TRBV10-3,NA,CASSEQGNGIQYF,TGTGCCAGCAGCGAACAGGGTAACGGCATTCAGTACTTC
11,once,TRBJ2-7,TRBV25-1,NA,CASSLGSEQYF,TGTGCCAGCAGCCTCGGGTCCGAGCAGTACTTC
14,NA,TRBJ1-2,TRBV7-2,NA,CASSFQASSYGYTF,TGTGCCAGCAGCTTTCAGGCCTCCAGCTATGGCTACACCTTC
15,NA,TRBJ1-5,TRBV5-6,TRBD1,CASSEGTGGNQPQHF,TGTGCCAGCAGCGAAGGGACAGGGGGCAATCAGCCCCAGCATTTT
17,NA,TRBJ2-2,TRBV28,NA,CASSPLNGRVNTGELFF,TGTGCCAGCAGCCCTCTCAACGGCCGGGTTAACACCGGGGAGCTGTTTTTT
14,NA,TRBJ1-3,TRBV10-3,NA,CAISESNSLNTIYF,TGTGCCATCAGTGAGAGCAACAGCCTAAACACCATATATTTT
11,NA,TRBJ1-2,TRBV29-1,TRBD1,CSVKGASGYTF,TGCAGCGTTAAGGGGGCATCGGGCTACACCTTC
15,NA,TRBJ2-5,TRBV10-3,TRBD1,CAISEGTAFQETQYF,TGTGCCATCAGTGAGGGGACAGCGTTTCAAGAGACCCAGTACTTC
14,NA,TRBJ2-2,TRBV7-9,NA,CASSETSDTGELFF,TGTGCCAGCAGCGAAACGAGTGACACCGGGGAGCTGTTTTTT
14,NA,TRBJ2-1,TRBV6-4,TRBD2,CASSQGGRFNEQFF,TGTGCCAGCAGTCAGGGCGGGAGATTCAATGAGCAGTTCTTC
13,NA,TRBJ1-1,TRBV30,TRBD1,CAWSGQGATEAFF,TGTGCCTGGAGTGGGCAGGGGGCCACTGAAGCTTTCTTT
17,NA,TRBJ2-7,TRBV5-4,TRBD1,CASSLPLGQGGTYEQYF,TGTGCCAGCAGCTTGCCCCTTGGACAGGGGGGGACCTACGAGCAGTACTTC
18,NA,TRBJ2-1,TRBV7-9,TRBD1,CASVGIRTGSPVDNEQFF,TGTGCCAGCGTAGGGATTAGGACAGGGTCCCCCGTAGACAATGAGCAGTTCTTC
15,NA,TRBJ2-7,TRBV28,TRBD2,CASSGTSGSGYEQYF,TGTGCCAGCAGTGGGACTAGCGGGAGTGGATACGAGCAGTACTTC
13,NA,TRBJ2-7,TRBV5-1,NA,CASSFLDSPEQYF,TGCGCCAGCAGCTTCCTGGACAGCCCCGAGCAGTACTTC
15,NA,TRBJ2-7,TRBV6-5,TRBD1,CASSYPGGSPYEQYF,TGTGCCAGCAGTTACCCAGGGGGCAGTCCCTACGAGCAGTACTTC
14,NA,TRBJ2-2,TRBV5-4,NA,CASRQGQNTGELFF,TGTGCCAGCAGACAGGGACAGAACACCGGGGAGCTGTTTTTT
14,NA,TRBJ2-3,TRBV19,NA,CASSSDRKADTQYF,TGTGCCAGTAGTTCGGACAGAAAGGCAGATACGCAGTATTTT
14,once,TRBJ1-4,TRBV2,TRBD1,CASSRTGTNEKLFF,TGTGCCAGCAGTAGGACAGGGACTAATGAAAAACTGTTTTTT
16,NA,TRBJ2-7,TRBV5-4,NA,CASSPADRPSSYEQYF,TGTGCCAGCAGCCCGGCCGACAGGCCGAGCTCCTACGAGCAGTACTTC
13,NA,TRBJ1-2,TRBV30,TRBD1,CAGTRDRSYGYTF,TGTGCCGGCACCCGGGACAGGTCCTATGGCTACACCTTC
14,NA,TRBJ1-5,TRBV6-6,TRBD1,CASRTGTGGQPQHF,TGTGCCAGCAGAACCGGGACAGGAGGTCAGCCCCAGCATTTT
14,few,TRBJ2-7,TRBV13,NA,CASSFAFGGYEQYF,TGTGCCAGCAGCTTCGCCTTTGGGGGGTACGAGCAGTACTTC
15,NA,TRBJ1-6,TRBV6-1,NA,CASSEQGSDNSPLHF,TGTGCCAGCAGTGAACAGGGTTCGGATAATTCACCCCTCCACTTT
14,NA,TRBJ1-2,TRBV28,TRBD1,CASSLPTGGYGYTF,TGTGCCAGCAGTTTGCCCACAGGGGGGTATGGCTACACCTTC
15,NA,TRBJ1-2,TRBV5-1,TRBD1,CASSLGTGPGYGYTF,TGCGCCAGCAGCTTGGGGACAGGGCCAGGCTATGGCTACACCTTC